This T cell receptor beta chain came from a study of blood T cell repertoires in COVID-19. Study as a whole: The United States, Italy and Spain were the sources of the acute and convalescent COVID-19 samples.

Authors' data handling: Amplification with reference gene primers provided the estimates of nucleated cell counts. Clones were read by immunoSEQ multiplex PCR, and TCRdb kept only the in-frame ones, dropping some. The V and J calls and the clone size are those of that table, but D and trimming were determined from the DNA. Of fewer than 400,000 clones detected, around 87% appear once; the ten largest clones hold 3%. The V and J ends lost 6 bases and 2 bases respectively, with 13 bases between them. This CDR3 is built from 14 residues. Germline lookup yields CDR1 SEHNR and CDR2 FQNEAQ (reference sequence).

The receptor was derived from a human donor in a cohort sampled during active COVID-19. Material: peripheral blood. V is TRBV7-9 and J is TRBJ1-2; no firm D call. The CDR3 region is CASSSSPGNYGYTF. DNA of the CDR3: TGTGCCAGCAGTTCCTCACCAGGAAACTATGGCTACACCTTC.